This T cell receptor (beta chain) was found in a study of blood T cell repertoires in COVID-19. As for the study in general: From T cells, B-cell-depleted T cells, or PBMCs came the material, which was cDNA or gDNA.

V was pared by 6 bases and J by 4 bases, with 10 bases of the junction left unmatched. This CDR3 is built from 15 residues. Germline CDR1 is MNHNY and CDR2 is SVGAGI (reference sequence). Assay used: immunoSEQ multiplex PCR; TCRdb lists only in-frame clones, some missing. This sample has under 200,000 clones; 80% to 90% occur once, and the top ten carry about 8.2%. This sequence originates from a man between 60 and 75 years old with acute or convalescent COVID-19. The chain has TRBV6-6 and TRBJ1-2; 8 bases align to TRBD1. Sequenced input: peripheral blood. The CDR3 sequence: CASSQGAGTLYGYTF. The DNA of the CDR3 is TGTGCCAGCAGCCAGGGGGCAGGGACTCTCTATGGCTACACCTTC.